Reported below is one TCR beta chain. Assay used: immunoSEQ multiplex PCR; TCRdb lists only in-frame clones, some missing. The table records some 80,000 clones, approximately 89% of them present only once. This entry is derived from a study of brain T cells in children with intractable seizures. Between the trimmed V and J ends, which lost 4 bases and 1 base, there was a span of 10 bases. The CDR3 is made up of 14 amino acids. CDR1 is MNHEY, CDR2 SVGAGI, per germline. The V and J genes are TRBV6-5 and TRBJ1-1; D might be TRBD1 (6 bases). The specimen comprised peripheral blood, sampled at surgery. The receptor was isolated from a girl aged 2 to 9 with Rasmussen encephalitis and intractable seizures. CDR3: CASSFGQKNTEAFF. The CDR3 DNA reads TGTGCCAGCAGTTTCGGACAGAAGAACACTGAAGCTTTCTTT.